This TCR beta chain was identified during a study of blood T cell repertoires in COVID-19. Study as a whole: Sources were T cells, B-cell-depleted T cells, or PBMCs; the material itself was cDNA or gDNA.

In the original analysis: Cell counts per sample came from amplifying reference gene primers. Sequenced by immunoSEQ multiplex PCR; TCRdb stores in-frame clones only, minus some. For V, J and clone size, that table is used; D and trimming come from the DNA. There are tens of thousands of clones in the sample; 70% to 75% occur only once, and roughly 35% lies in the top ten. There are 13 residues in the CDR3. Germline values: CDR1 MDHEN, CDR2 SYDVKM. Trimming pared 9 bases from V and 5 bases from J, leaving 17 bases between. The sample comprised peripheral blood. The origin of this receptor is a woman in her 70s with acute or convalescent COVID-19. V usage is TRBV28 and J usage is TRBJ2-7, with TRBD2 as a possible D gene (7 bases). In DNA form, the CDR3 reads TGTGCCAGTCGGAAGGGGGGGTTAAACGAGCAGTACTTC. Translation: CASRKGGLNEQYF.